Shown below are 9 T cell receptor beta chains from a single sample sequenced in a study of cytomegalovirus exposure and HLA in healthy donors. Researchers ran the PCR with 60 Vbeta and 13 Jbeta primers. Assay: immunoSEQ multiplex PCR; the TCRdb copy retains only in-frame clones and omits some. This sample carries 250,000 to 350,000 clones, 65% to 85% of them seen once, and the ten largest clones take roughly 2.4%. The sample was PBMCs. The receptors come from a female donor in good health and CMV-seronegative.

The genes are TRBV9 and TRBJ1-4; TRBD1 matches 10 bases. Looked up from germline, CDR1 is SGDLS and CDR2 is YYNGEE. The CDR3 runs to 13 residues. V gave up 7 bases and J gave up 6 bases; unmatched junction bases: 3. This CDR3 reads CASGTGVDEKLFF. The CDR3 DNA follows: TGTGCCAGCGGGACAGGGGTAGATGAAAAACTGTTTTTT.

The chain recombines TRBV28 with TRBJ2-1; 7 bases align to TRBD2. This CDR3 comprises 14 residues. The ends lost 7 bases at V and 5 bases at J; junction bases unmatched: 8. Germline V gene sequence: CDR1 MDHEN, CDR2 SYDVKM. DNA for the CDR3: TGTGCCAGCATCCCCGGGACTAAAAACAATGAGCAGTTCTTC. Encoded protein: CASIPGTKNNEQFF.

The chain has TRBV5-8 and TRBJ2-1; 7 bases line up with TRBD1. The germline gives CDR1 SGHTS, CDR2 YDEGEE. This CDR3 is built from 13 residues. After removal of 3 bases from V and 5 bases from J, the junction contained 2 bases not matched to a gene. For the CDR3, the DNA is TGTGCCAGCAGCTCGGACAGGAACAATGAGCAGTTCTTC. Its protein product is CASSSDRNNEQFF. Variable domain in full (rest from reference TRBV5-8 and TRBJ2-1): EAGVTQSPTHLIKTRGQQATLRCSPISGHTSVYWYQQALGLGLQFLLWYDEGEERNRGNFPPRFSGRQFPNYSSELNVNALELEDSALYLCASSSDRNNEQFFGPGTRLTVL.

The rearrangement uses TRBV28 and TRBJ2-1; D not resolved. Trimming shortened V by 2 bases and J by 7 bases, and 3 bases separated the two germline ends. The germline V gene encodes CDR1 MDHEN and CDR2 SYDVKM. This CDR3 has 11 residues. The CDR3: CASSLRNEQFF. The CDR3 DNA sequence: TGTGCCAGCAGTTTACGGAATGAGCAGTTCTTC.

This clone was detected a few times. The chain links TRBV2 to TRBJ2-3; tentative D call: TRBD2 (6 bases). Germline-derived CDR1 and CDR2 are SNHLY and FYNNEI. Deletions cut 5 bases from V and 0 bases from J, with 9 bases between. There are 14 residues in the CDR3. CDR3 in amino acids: CASSPGLSTDTQYF. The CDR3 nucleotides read TGTGCCAGCAGTCCGGGACTTAGCACAGATACGCAGTATTTT.

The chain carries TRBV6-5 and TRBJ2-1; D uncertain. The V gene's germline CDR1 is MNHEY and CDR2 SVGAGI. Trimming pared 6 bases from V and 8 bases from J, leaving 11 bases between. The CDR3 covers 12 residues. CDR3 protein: CASSPDSHEQFF. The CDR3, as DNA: TGTGCCAGCAGCCCGGATAGCCATGAGCAGTTCTTC.

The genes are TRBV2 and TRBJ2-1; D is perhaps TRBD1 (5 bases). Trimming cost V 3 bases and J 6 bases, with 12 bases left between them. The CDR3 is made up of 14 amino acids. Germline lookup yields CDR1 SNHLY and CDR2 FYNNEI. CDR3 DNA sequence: TGTGCCAGCAGTGATCCGACAGAGACCAATGAGCAGTTCTTC. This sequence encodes CASSDPTETNEQFF.

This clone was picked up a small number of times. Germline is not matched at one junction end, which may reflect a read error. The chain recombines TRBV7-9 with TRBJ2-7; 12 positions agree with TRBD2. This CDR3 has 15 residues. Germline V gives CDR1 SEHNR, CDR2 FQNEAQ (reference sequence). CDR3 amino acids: CASSLAGGYSYEQYF. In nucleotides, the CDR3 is TGTGCCAGCAGCCTAGCGGGAGGGTATTCCTACGAGCAGTACTTC.

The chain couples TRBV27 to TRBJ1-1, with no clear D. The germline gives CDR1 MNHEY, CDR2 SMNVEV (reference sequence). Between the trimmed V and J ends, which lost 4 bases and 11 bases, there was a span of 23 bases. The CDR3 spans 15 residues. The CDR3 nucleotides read TGTGCCAGCAGTTCCGGCGGGTCGAGGGAACCGTCGGCTTTCTTT. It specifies CASSSGGSREPSAFF.